This TCR beta chain was found in a study of post-analysis software for immune sequencing data. The wider study: Relapsing-remitting, secondary progressive and progressive-relapsing multiple sclerosis were all included among the disease courses. Study findings and constraints: Patients showed TRBV5-6, TRBV5-1 and TRBV20-1 among five TRBV segments more frequent than in controls. Compared against controls, patients with multiple sclerosis displayed significantly lower normalized Chao1 diversity. Pronounced co-clustering by F measure was evident among identically batched samples.

The sample holds many counts of this clonotype. Its antigen is as yet unknown. Tagging with unique molecular identifiers was a feature of the TCR beta cDNA libraries. Around 500,000 cDNA molecules were obtained per 1 to 10 million input T cells. Each CDR3 protein is one row after TCRdb ran MiXCR on the PCR reads. The sample includes 170,000 or so distinct CDR3 sequences, 30% of them seen just once. The trim removed 0 bases at V and 0 bases at J, leaving 12 bases unmatched. The CDR3 runs to 20 residues. The germline gives CDR1 MGHRA, CDR2 YSYEKL. This TCR came from a girl between 10 and 17 years old with multiple sclerosis. The material sequenced was blood. The rearrangement joins TRBV4-1 to TRBJ1-4, with 8 bases identical to TRBD1. CDR3 residues: CASSQESRTGRSATNEKLFF. CDR3 nucleotides: TGCGCCAGCAGCCAAGAAAGTCGGACAGGGAGGTCTGCAACTAATGAAAAACTGTTTTTT.